A single sample gave rise to the 25 T cell receptor beta chains below, sequenced in a study of blood T cell repertoires in COVID-19. Clones were read by immunoSEQ multiplex PCR, and TCRdb kept only the in-frame ones, dropping some. The sample lists 150,000 to 200,000 clones, 88% occurring once. Sequencing used peripheral blood. The receptors here all came from a man between 65 and 80 years old with active or convalescent COVID-19.

This clone was seen once. The chain employs TRBV5-1 and TRBJ1-6, with 7 bases aligning to TRBD1. The CDR3 is 16 amino acids. Germline V lookup: CDR1 SGHRS, CDR2 YFSETQ. V shed 0 bases and J 10 bases; nucleotides not matched to a gene: 10. CDR3 protein: CASSLVLTGYGSPLHF. DNA of the CDR3: TGCGCCAGCAGCTTGGTTCTGACAGGGTATGGATCACCCCTCCACTTT.

The J gene is TRBJ2-5, the V gene TRBV10-3, with D perhaps TRBD1 (5 bases). V lost 0 bases, J lost 5 bases, and 16 bases lay in between. This CDR3 has 16 amino acids. Germline CDR1 reads ENHRY; CDR2 reads SYGVKD. CDR3 sequence: CAISESRSNKGETQYF. In DNA, the CDR3 is TGTGCCATCAGTGAGTCGCGCAGTAATAAGGGGGAGACCCAGTACTTC.

The chain uses TRBV6-2 or TRBV6-3 and TRBJ2-4; TRBD1 matches at 9 bases. Trimming removed 6 bases from V and 6 bases from J; junction bases left unmatched: 9. CDR3 length: 15 residues. The germline gives CDR1 MNHEY, CDR2 SVGEGT. CDR3 coding DNA: TGTGCCAGCAGCGGGGCGGGACAGGGATTAAACATTCAGTACTTC. Amino acid sequence: CASSGAGQGLNIQYF.

The rearrangement joins TRBV10-3 to TRBJ1-5; 7 bases are a match to TRBD1. CDR1 and CDR2 from the germline V gene are ENHRY and SYGVKD. V shed 10 bases and J 1 base; nucleotides not matched to a gene: 7. This CDR3 comprises 14 residues. The CDR3 reads CATTEGQSNQPQHF. In DNA, the CDR3 is TGTGCCACGACCGAGGGACAGAGCAATCAGCCCCAGCATTTT.

This sequence joins TRBV7-2 and TRBJ2-7; tentative D call: TRBD2 (6 bases). CDR3 size: 14 residues. V was pared by 1 base and J by 6 bases, with 13 bases between. Germline CDR1 SGHTA, CDR2 FQGNSA. The CDR3 coding sequence is TGTGCCAGCAGCTTAGTGGACGGACTAATCGAGCAGTACTTC. Translating gives CASSLVDGLIEQYF.

This clone was found once. CDR3 loop: CASSLPWGVGANVLTF. DNA of the CDR3: TGTGCCAGCAGTCTTCCTTGGGGGGTCGGGGCCAACGTCCTGACTTTC. The chain couples TRBV5-4 to TRBJ2-6, with D tentatively TRBD2 (6 bases). The CDR3 runs to 16 residues. CDR1 is SGHNT, CDR2 YYREEE, per germline (reference sequence). Trimming took 5 bases from V and 4 from J, leaving 16 bases between them.

This clone was seen more than once but under ten times. The CDR3 nucleotides are TGTGCCAGCATCCGTGGCCGCGGTCAGCCCCAGCATTTT. Encoded protein: CASIRGRGQPQHF. This chain links TRBV2 with TRBJ1-5; D is undetermined. Germline V CDR1 and CDR2: SNHLY, FYNNEI. V was clipped by 7 bases and J by 6 bases, with 13 bases between them. The CDR3 runs 13 residues.

V is TRBV11-3 and J is TRBJ2-5; TRBD2 might be the D (6 bases). The CDR3 spans 13 residues. Looked up from germline, CDR1 is SGHNT and CDR2 is YENEEA. The V gene lost 5 bases and the J gene lost 4 bases, with 11 bases spanning the gap. The CDR3 DNA is TGTGCCAGCAGCCCGGGAGTCCGAGAGACCCAGTACTTC. Translated, it gives CASSPGVRETQYF.

V gene TRBV5-1 combines with J gene TRBJ1-4; TRBD1 aligns across 7 bases. The CDR3 consists of 14 residues. Germline V CDR1 and CDR2: SGHRS, YFSETQ. V lost 4 bases to trimming and J lost 2 bases; unmatched junction nucleotides: 2. The CDR3 region has the DNA TGCGCCAGCAGCATGGGACAGACTAATGAAAAACTGTTTTTT. Translating it yields CASSMGQTNEKLFF. The full variable domain, in which reference TRBV5-1 and TRBJ1-4 provide the parts outside the CDR3, is KAGVTQTPRYLIKTRGQQVTLSCSPISGHRSVSWYQQTPGQGLQFLFEYFSETQRNKGNFPGRFSGRQFSNSRSEMNVSTLELGDSALYLCASSMGQTNEKLFFGSGTQLSVL.

This chain uses TRBV7-2 with TRBJ2-3; D might be TRBD2 (6 bases). Trimming removed 5 bases at V and 0 bases at J, with 21 bases between. This CDR3 spans 18 amino acids. Germline V lookup: CDR1 SGHTA, CDR2 FQGNSA. The CDR3 sequence: CASSPSKAGLRSTDTQYF. Here the CDR3 DNA reads TGTGCCAGCAGCCCCAGTAAGGCGGGACTGAGGAGCACAGATACGCAGTATTTT.

The chain links TRBV5-8 to TRBJ1-2, with D tentatively TRBD1 (5 bases). Germline V lookup: CDR1 SGHTS, CDR2 YDEGEE. The CDR3 length is 13 residues. With 5 bases removed from V and 4 bases from J, the gap between germline ends came to 12 bases. CDR3 residues: CASRRRGTYGYTF. The CDR3 DNA reads as TGTGCCAGCAGGAGGAGGGGCACCTATGGCTACACCTTC. Combining the CDR3 with reference TRBV5-8 and TRBJ1-2 gives the whole variable domain EAGVTQSPTHLIKTRGQQATLRCSPISGHTSVYWYQQALGLGLQFLLWYDEGEERNRGNFPPRFSGRQFPNYSSELNVNALELEDSALYLCASRRRGTYGYTFGSGTRLTVV.

The chain combines TRBV6-4 with TRBJ2-7; 9 nucleotides agree with TRBD1. Germline V gene data show CDR1 as MRHNA and CDR2 as SNTAGT. Losses at the gene ends were 0 bases for V and 3 bases for J; bases not matched to a gene: 15. The CDR3 consists of 19 residues. This CDR3 is CASSDSAGIGTGINYEQYF. CDR3 DNA sequence: TGTGCCAGCAGTGACTCGGCGGGAATTGGGACAGGGATAAACTACGAGCAGTACTTC.

The V call is TRBV5-6, the J call TRBJ1-2; TRBD1 might be the D (5 bases). The CDR3 extends over 13 amino acids. Trimming took 5 bases from V and 3 from J, leaving 11 bases between them. The germline V gene has CDR1 SGHDT and CDR2 YYEEEE. This CDR3 is CASRRDSDYGYTF. CDR3 nucleotide sequence: TGTGCCAGCAGAAGAGACAGCGACTATGGCTACACCTTC.

The chain carries TRBV14 and TRBJ1-1; D may be TRBD1 (5 bases). The CDR3 is made up of 14 amino acids. V dropped 6 bases and J dropped 0 bases, with 11 bases sitting between them. Germline V gene lookup returns CDR1 SGHDN and CDR2 FVKESK. The CDR3 DNA is TGTGCCAGCAGTCGACAGCCATTGAACACTGAAGCTTTCTTT. Amino acid sequence: CASSRQPLNTEAFF.

V usage is TRBV28 and J usage is TRBJ2-5; the D gene is possibly TRBD1 (7 bases). CDR3 length: 14 amino acids. With 6 bases removed from V and 2 bases from J, the gap between germline ends came to 13 bases. In germline, CDR1 is MDHEN, CDR2 SYDVKM. DNA of the CDR3: TGTGCCAGCAGCCCGACAGGGACTCAAGAGACCCAGTACTTC. It yields the protein CASSPTGTQETQYF.

The chain couples TRBV6-6 to TRBJ2-2; unclear D gene. Deletions cut 2 bases from V and 3 bases from J, with 7 bases between. CDR1 MNHNY and CDR2 SVGAGI come from the germline V gene (reference sequence). The CDR3 consists of 14 residues. This chain's CDR3 is CASSYNRYTGELFF. The CDR3 coding sequence is TGTGCCAGCAGTTACAACAGATACACCGGGGAGCTGTTTTTT.

The rearrangement joins TRBV5-6 to TRBJ1-6; TRBD1 matches 10 bases. CDR1 and CDR2 (germline): SGHDT, YYEEEE. There are 16 residues in the CDR3. The J segment lost 9 bases and the V segment lost 4 bases, leaving 10 bases of the junction unmatched. The CDR3 spells CASSPTGGWGVSPLHF. In DNA, the CDR3 is TGTGCCAGCAGCCCGACAGGGGGCTGGGGAGTTTCACCCCTCCACTTT.

V is TRBV6-5 and J is TRBJ2-7; TRBD1 might be the D (5 bases). The V gene lost 6 bases and the J gene lost 8 bases, with 17 bases spanning the gap. There are 13 residues in the CDR3. CDR1 is MNHEY, CDR2 SVGAGI, per germline. For the CDR3, the DNA is TGTGCCAGCAGAACCACAGGTGAGGATAAGCAGTACTTC. Its protein is CASRTTGEDKQYF.

This clone was counted a single time. The J gene is TRBJ1-5, the V gene TRBV6-1; possible D gene TRBD1, 6 bases. The V gene's germline CDR1 is MNHNS and CDR2 SASEGT. This CDR3 has 16 residues. V was trimmed by 2 bases and J by 3 bases, leaving 14 bases between them. The CDR3 DNA follows: TGTGCCAGCAGTGAAATCAGGGGAAGGTACAATCAGCCCCAGCATTTT. Protein product: CASSEIRGRYNQPQHF.

This chain uses TRBV30 with TRBJ1-1; D is possibly TRBD1 (6 bases). The CDR3 runs 13 residues. The germline V and J ends were trimmed by 0 bases and 5 bases, with 10 bases remaining between them. Per germline, CDR1 GTSNPN and CDR2 SVGIG (reference sequence). CDR3 protein: CAWSVLGGTEAFF. The CDR3 region has the DNA TGTGCCTGGAGTGTACTAGGGGGAACTGAAGCTTTCTTT.

This clone was observed at least ten times. CDR3 sequence reads: CASSLEAGLNEKLFF. CDR3 coding DNA: TGTGCCAGCAGCTTAGAGGCAGGGTTAAATGAAAAACTGTTTTTT. This chain uses TRBV7-6 with TRBJ1-4; D possibly corresponds to TRBD1 (5 bases). CDR1 is SGHVS and CDR2 is FNYEAQ in the germline V gene. The CDR3 has 15 amino acids. V lost 1 base, J lost 5 bases, and 11 bases lay in between.

V and J are TRBV11-2 and TRBJ1-1, with TRBD1 matching over 8 bases. Trimming took 4 bases from V and 2 from J; bases not matched to a gene: 3. CDR3 size: 14 residues. Per germline, CDR1 SGHAT and CDR2 FQNNGV. CDR3 sequence: CASSSGQVNTEAFF. The DNA for the CDR3 is TGTGCCAGCAGCTCGGGACAGGTCAACACTGAAGCTTTCTTT.

The chain combines TRBV24-1 with TRBJ2-3; 7 nucleotides agree with TRBD1. The ends lost 4 bases at V and 0 bases at J; junction bases unmatched: 3. Per germline, CDR1 KGHDR and CDR2 SFDVKD. This CDR3 contains 15 residues. CDR3 amino acids: CATSDPGQSTDTQYF. DNA for the CDR3: TGTGCCACCAGTGACCCGGGACAGAGCACAGATACGCAGTATTTT.

This chain joins TRBV28 and TRBJ1-1, with D hard to call. Germline V gene sequence: CDR1 MDHEN, CDR2 SYDVKM. The ends were cut back, 5 bases at V and 7 bases at J, with 11 bases in the middle. The CDR3 runs to 12 residues. The CDR3 is CASSLIYREAFF. Written as DNA, the CDR3 is TGTGCCAGCAGTCTAATCTACCGTGAAGCTTTCTTT.

The chain recombines TRBV6-5 with TRBJ1-3, with D possibly TRBD1 on 6 matching bases. From germline, CDR1 is MNHEY and CDR2 SVGAGI. With 6 bases removed from V and 0 bases from J, the gap between germline ends came to 12 bases. This CDR3 comprises 15 residues. The CDR3: CASSGQRFSGNTIYF. The CDR3 nucleotides read TGTGCCAGCAGCGGACAGCGTTTCTCTGGAAACACCATATATTTT.